The clone carrying this T cell receptor (beta chain) was found a few times. Antigen unknown. This specimen comes from a study of beta chain features in type 1 diabetes. cDNA synthesis used the whole RNA isolate, giving expressed TCRB sequences. Naive, central memory and regulatory T cell samples yielded around 3.5 million reads on average. The method was immunoSEQ multiplex PCR; TCRdb's version includes in-frame clones alone and lacks a portion of them. The table includes about 700,000 clones, roughly 12% detected once. Whole-study results and caveats: A moderate, significant TCRB CDR3 shortening appeared in type 1 diabetes across four CD4+ subsets. Researchers reported that naive, central memory and Treg TCRB repertoires appeared more similar in patients than in healthy donors.

The V end was cut by 4 bases, the J end by 3 bases, with 15 bases between. The germline CDR1 and CDR2 sequences are MNHEY and SMNVEV (reference sequence). This CDR3 spans 16 amino acids. The receptor was isolated from a man aged 18-30 years with type 1 diabetes. The gene calls are TRBV27 and TRBJ1-4; D gene ambiguous. Source material: naive CD4+ T cells from blood. CDR3 DNA: TGTGCCAGCAGTTCCCCAGGACTTCAGCCTAATGAAAAACTGTTTTTT. It yields the protein CASSSPGLQPNEKLFF. The full variable domain, rest sourced from reference TRBV27 and TRBJ1-4, is EAQVTQNPRYLITVTGKKLTVTCSQNMNHEYMSWYRQDPGLGLRQIYYSMNVEVTDKGDVPEGYKVSRKEKRNFPLILESPSPNQTSLYFCASSSPGLQPNEKLFFGSGTQLSVL.